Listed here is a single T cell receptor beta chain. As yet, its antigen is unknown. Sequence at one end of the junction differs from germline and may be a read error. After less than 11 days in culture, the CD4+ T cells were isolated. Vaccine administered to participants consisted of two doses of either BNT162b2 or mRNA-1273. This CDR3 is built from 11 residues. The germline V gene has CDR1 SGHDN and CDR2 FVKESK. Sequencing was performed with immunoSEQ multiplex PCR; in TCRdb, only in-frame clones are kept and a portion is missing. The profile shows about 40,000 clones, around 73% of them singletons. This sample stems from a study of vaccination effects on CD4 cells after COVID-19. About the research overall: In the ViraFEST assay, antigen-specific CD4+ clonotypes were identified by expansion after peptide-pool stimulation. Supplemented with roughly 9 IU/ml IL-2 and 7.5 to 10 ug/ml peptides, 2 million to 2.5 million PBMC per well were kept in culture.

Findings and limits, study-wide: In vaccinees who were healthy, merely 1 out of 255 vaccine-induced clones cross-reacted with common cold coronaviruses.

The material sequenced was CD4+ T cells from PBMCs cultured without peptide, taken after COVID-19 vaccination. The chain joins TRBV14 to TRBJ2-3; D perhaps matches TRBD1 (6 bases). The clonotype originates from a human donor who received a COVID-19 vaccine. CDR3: CASSRSPDRTF. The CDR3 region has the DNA TGTGCCAGCAGCCGATCCCCGGACAGAACTTTT.